This passage covers 30 T cell receptor beta chains from one sample sequenced in a study of beta chain features in type 1 diabetes. Whole-study results and caveats: Moderately but significantly shorter TCRB CDR3s were found in Type 1 diabetes patients in all four CD4+ subsets.

The study reverse transcribed the entire isolated RNA, so it sequenced expressed TCRB transcripts. Clones were sequenced by immunoSEQ multiplex PCR, and TCRdb holds only the in-frame ones, with some missing. This sample carries over 150,000 clones, approximately 8.1% of them seen once, and the ten largest clones take roughly 0.46%. Antigens for these TCRs are unknown. Material: central memory CD4+ T cells from blood. These receptors were obtained from a man younger than 35 with type 1 diabetes.

This clone was seen more than once but under ten times. This chain uses TRBV7-2 with TRBJ2-1, with 7 bases fitting TRBD1. This CDR3 is 16 amino acids long. Germline V lookup: CDR1 SGHTA, CDR2 FQGNSA. The junction had 11 bases not matched to a gene; V was cut back by 5 bases and J by 4 bases. CDR3 bases: TGTGCCAGCAGCAAAAGAACGGGACAGCAGTACAATGAGCAGTTCTTC. Its protein is CASSKRTGQQYNEQFF.

This clone was detected a few times. The chain carries TRBV6-1 and TRBJ2-1; no definite D call. CDR1 and CDR2 from the germline V gene are MNHNS and SASEGT. V lost 6 bases to trimming and J lost 4 bases, with 10 bases between them. CDR3 length equals 13 residues. The CDR3 here is CASRLSDYNEQFF. CDR3 sequence (DNA): TGTGCCAGCAGGCTCAGCGATTACAATGAGCAGTTCTTC.

This clone was seen more than once but under ten times. The chain couples TRBV29-1 to TRBJ1-2, with TRBD1 identical over 11 bases. Germline V CDR1 and CDR2: SQVTM, ANQGSEA. V dropped 2 bases and J dropped 8; count of bases not matched to a gene: 10. The CDR3 is made up of 15 amino acids. The CDR3 DNA reads TGCAGCGTTGAACTCGCGGACAGGGGGCTCGAGGGCTACACCTTC. Amino acid sequence: CSVELADRGLEGYTF.

The genes are TRBV18 and TRBJ1-3; D gene ambiguous. V shed 0 bases and J shed 2 bases, with 11 bases lying between them. CDR3 size: 16 residues. Germline V gene sequence: CDR1 KGHSH, CDR2 LQKENI. CDR3 sequence (DNA): TGTGCCAGCTCACCACCCAGCCGGGGTACTGGAAACACCATATATTTT. Translated, it gives CASSPPSRGTGNTIYF. Drawing the rest from reference TRBV18 and TRBJ1-3, the complete variable domain is NAGVMQNPRHLVRRRGQEARLRCSPMKGHSHVYWYRQLPEEGLKFMVYLQKENIIDESGMPKERFSAEFPKEGPSILRIQQVVRGDSAAYFCASSPPSRGTGNTIYFGEGSWLTVV.

V is TRBV7-2 and J is TRBJ2-7, with TRBD1 identical over 7 bases. Germline loops: CDR1 SGHTA, CDR2 FQGNSA. This CDR3 is built from 14 residues. Unmatched junction bases numbered 6, after V lost 5 bases and J lost 2 bases. As DNA, the CDR3 is TGTGCCAGCAGCGAAAGGACAGGTCCCTACGAGCAGTACTTC. This codes for CASSERTGPYEQYF.

This clone has a handful of counts. The V and J genes are TRBV18 and TRBJ2-3; D possibly corresponds to TRBD2 (5 bases). The V gene lost 3 bases and the J gene lost 2 bases, with 15 bases spanning the gap. Germline CDR1 reads KGHSH; CDR2 reads LQKENI. The CDR3 consists of 16 residues. CDR3 DNA: TGTGCCAGCTCACCGGCGGGCGGAGCGCACACAGATACGCAGTATTTT. Amino acids: CASSPAGGAHTDTQYF.

This CDR3 reads CASSRTGMGEGTEAFF. The CDR3 DNA is TGTGCCAGCTCACGTACAGGGATGGGGGAAGGCACTGAAGCTTTCTTT. This chain links TRBV18 with TRBJ1-1; a possible D gene is TRBD1 (6 bases). Germline values: CDR1 KGHSH, CDR2 LQKENI. V dropped 4 bases and J dropped 4 bases, with 19 bases sitting between them. This CDR3 comprises 16 residues.

This clone turned up a few times. The chain has TRBV2 and TRBJ1-5; D might be TRBD1 (5 bases). Trimming cost V 2 bases and J 5 bases, with 10 bases left between them. From germline, CDR1 is SNHLY and CDR2 FYNNEI. The CDR3 totals 14 residues. The CDR3 protein is CASSELQADQPQHF. The CDR3 DNA follows: TGTGCCAGCAGTGAACTACAGGCAGATCAGCCCCAGCATTTT.

Note on this clone: Other DNA sequences in the same sample also yield this CDR3. J is TRBJ1-5 and V is TRBV5-1, with D possibly TRBD1 on 5 matching bases. The V gene's germline CDR1 is SGHRS and CDR2 YFSETQ. Trimming took 0 bases from V and 7 from J, leaving 11 bases between them. The CDR3 is 14 residues long. The DNA for the CDR3 is TGCGCCAGCAGCTTGGTCGGGGGAGGGCAGCCCCAGCATTTT. This gives the protein CASSLVGGGQPQHF.

V usage is TRBV25-1 and J usage is TRBJ2-5; D perhaps matches TRBD2 (6 bases). V was shortened by 3 bases and J by 5 bases, with 19 bases between the two germline ends. CDR1 is MGHDK, CDR2 SYGVNS, per germline. CDR3 length: 16 residues. The CDR3 sequence is CASSDRMGGRRETQYF. DNA of the CDR3: TGTGCCAGCAGTGACAGAATGGGGGGACGTAGGGAGACCCAGTACTTC.

The genes are TRBV15 and TRBJ1-5, with D unresolved. CDR1 and CDR2 from the germline V gene are LNHNV and YYDKDF (reference sequence). V shed 4 bases and J shed 6 bases, with 19 bases lying between them. The CDR3 totals 16 residues. The CDR3 reads CATSKSLSRGSQPQHF. The DNA of the CDR3 is TGTGCCACCAGCAAATCCCTTTCCCGTGGGAGTCAGCCCCAGCATTTT.

A few counts support this clone. This sequence joins TRBV7-9 and TRBJ2-3; perhaps TRBD1 as D (6 bases). Trimming left V 7 bases short and J 0 bases short, with 11 bases between. Per the germline V gene, CDR1 is SEHNR and CDR2 is FQNEAQ (reference sequence). This CDR3 has 14 amino acids. The CDR3 sequence is CASTGGTSTDTQYF. For the CDR3, the DNA is TGTGCCAGCACTGGGGGCACTAGCACAGATACGCAGTATTTT.

V gene TRBV10-3 combines with J gene TRBJ2-3; 7 bases align to TRBD2. V dropped 4 bases and J dropped 2; count of bases not matched to a gene: 3. CDR1 is ENHRY and CDR2 is SYGVKD in the germline V gene. The length of the CDR3 is 14 residues. DNA of the CDR3: TGTGCCATCAGTGGGGGGGGAAACACAGATACGCAGTATTTT. Its protein product is CAISGGGNTDTQYF.

V usage is TRBV29-1 and J usage is TRBJ1-2; tentatively, D is TRBD1 (5 bases). Germline values: CDR1 SQVTM, CDR2 ANQGSEA. Trimming cost V 1 base and J 4 bases, with 10 bases left between them. CDR3 length: 13 amino acids. CDR3 nucleotide sequence: TGCAGCGTTGAAGGGGGCAGCGTCTATGGCTACACCTTC. This translates into CSVEGGSVYGYTF. Full variable domain (rest looked up from reference TRBV29-1 and TRBJ1-2): SAVISQKPSRDICQRGTSLTIQCQVDSQVTMMFWYRQQPGQSLTLIATANQGSEATYESGFVIDKFPISRPNLTFSTLTVSNMSPEDSSIYLCSVEGGSVYGYTFGSGTRLTVV.

The chain combines TRBV7-2 with TRBJ1-2, with 8 bases lining up with TRBD1. CDR3 length equals 12 residues. CDR1 is SGHTA and CDR2 is FQGNSA in the germline V gene. J lost 7 bases, V lost 6 bases, and 4 bases had no gene match. For the CDR3, the DNA is TGTGCCAGCAGACCAACAGGGGGTGGCTACACCTTC. Its translation is CASRPTGGGYTF.

The V gene is TRBV5-4, the J gene TRBJ2-2, with TRBD2 matching over 7 bases. V trimming: 0 bases; J trimming: 3 bases; junction bases outside the gene matches: 2. There are 15 residues in the CDR3. Germline V gene lookup returns CDR1 SGHNT and CDR2 YYREEE (reference sequence). In nucleotides, the CDR3 is TGTGCCAGCAGCTTGGGGGGAGGGCACACCGGGGAGCTGTTTTTT. Translating gives CASSLGGGHTGELFF.

V and J are TRBV30 and TRBJ1-5; 7 positions agree with TRBD1. The CDR3 has 14 residues. Germline values: CDR1 GTSNPN, CDR2 SVGIG (reference sequence). The J segment lost 0 bases and the V segment lost 7 bases, leaving 6 bases of the junction unmatched. CDR3 in DNA: TGTGCCTCTACAGGGGTCGATAGCAATCAGCCCCAGCATTTT. Its protein is CASTGVDSNQPQHF.

This clone showed up just a few times. The chain carries TRBV2 and TRBJ1-1; TRBD1 might be the D (5 bases). CDR1 and CDR2 from the germline V gene are SNHLY and FYNNEI. Deletions cut 4 bases from V and 6 bases from J, with 15 bases between. This CDR3 has 14 amino acids. DNA of the CDR3: TGTGCCAGCAGTGGTGCAGGGTGGGCCGCTGAAGCTTTCTTT. Translated, it gives CASSGAGWAAEAFF. The variable domain in full, with the rest retrieved from reference TRBV2 and TRBJ1-1, is EPEVTQTPSHQVTQMGQEVILRCVPISNHLYFYWYRQILGQKVEFLVSFYNNEISEKSEIFDDQFSVERPDGSNFTLKIRSTKLEDSAMYFCASSGAGWAAEAFFGQGTRLTVV.

This clone was detected only a few times. J is TRBJ2-3 and V is TRBV5-4, with 8 bases aligning to TRBD1. Trimming took 4 bases from V and 0 from J; bases not matched to a gene: 7. Germline V gene sequence: CDR1 SGHNT, CDR2 YYREEE (reference sequence). The CDR3 contains 16 residues. The CDR3, as DNA: TGTGCCAGCAGCATAACAGGGGGGAGTAGCACAGATACGCAGTATTTT. Translating it yields CASSITGGSSTDTQYF.

This clone has a handful of counts. The chain is built from TRBV11-2 and TRBJ2-1; D remains unclear. The germline V gene has CDR1 SGHAT and CDR2 FQNNGV. V was shortened by 0 bases and J by 4 bases, with 4 bases between the two germline ends. The CDR3 runs to 13 residues. DNA for the CDR3: TGTGCCAGCAGCTTAGAGAGATACAATGAGCAGTTCTTC. Protein product: CASSLERYNEQFF.

This clone was recorded a few times. The CDR3 DNA follows: TGTGCCAGCACAAGAGACAGGGGGAACACCGGGGAGCTGTTTTTT. It yields the protein CASTRDRGNTGELFF. The V gene is TRBV6-5, the J gene TRBJ2-2; 8 bases align to TRBD1. The CDR3 covers 15 residues. The germline V gene has CDR1 MNHEY and CDR2 SVGAGI. Unmatched junction bases numbered 5, after V lost 7 bases and J lost 1 base.

The table lists this clone with a few counts. The chain carries TRBV4-2 and TRBJ1-1; TRBD1 matches at 7 bases. Germline V CDR1 and CDR2: LGHNA, YNFKEQ. V trimming: 2 bases; J trimming: 4 bases; junction bases outside the gene matches: 1. The CDR3 has 13 residues. CDR3 DNA: TGTGCCAGCAGCCAAAGACAGGGCACTGAAGCTTTCTTT. Translation: CASSQRQGTEAFF.

The chain combines TRBV7-2 with TRBJ1-2; maybe TRBD1 (6 bases). CDR3 size: 12 residues. Germline CDR1 SGHTA, CDR2 FQGNSA. V shed 5 bases and J shed 4 bases, with 8 bases lying between them. CDR3 sequence reads: CASSPDSYGYTF. CDR3 bases: TGTGCCAGCAGCCCGGACAGCTATGGCTACACCTTC.

This clone was found a few times. In DNA, the CDR3 is TGTGCCAGCAGCATCCGGGCCCCCACGGGGAACTATGGCTACACCTTC. It translates to CASSIRAPTGNYGYTF. The chain links TRBV21-1 to TRBJ1-2. TRBV21-1 is shown as a pseudogene. The CDR3 loop spans 16 amino acids.

This rearrangement joins TRBV6-6 to TRBJ1-2, with D tentatively TRBD1 (6 bases). The germline V gene has CDR1 MNHNY and CDR2 SVGAGI (reference sequence). Trimming took off 6 bases at V and 1 base at J, with 18 bases between the two ends. CDR3 length equals 16 residues. The DNA for the CDR3 is TGTGCCAGCAGACCTCCGACAGGACCCGTTAACTATGGCTACACCTTC. The encoded protein is CASRPPTGPVNYGYTF.

This clone was seen a handful of times. The chain recombines TRBV5-1 with TRBJ1-5; TRBD1 might be the D (5 bases). Looked up from germline, CDR1 is SGHRS and CDR2 is YFSETQ. Trimming left V 3 bases short and J 3 bases short, with 13 bases between. This CDR3 is 15 amino acids long. CDR3 coding DNA: TGCGCCAGCAGCTGCCCTCCAGGGTCCAATCAGCCCCAGCATTTT. This sequence encodes CASSCPPGSNQPQHF.

J is TRBJ1-5 and V is TRBV4-1, with 7 positions matching TRBD1. J lost 7 bases, V lost 0 bases, and 6 bases had no gene match. CDR1 and CDR2 from the germline V gene are MGHRA and YSYEKL. There are 15 residues in the CDR3. CDR3 bases: TGCGCCAGCAGCCAAGATAGACAGGGCGGACAGCCCCAGCATTTT. Translating gives CASSQDRQGGQPQHF.

This clone was found once. The rearrangement joins TRBV13 to TRBJ1-6; D remains unclear. Germline CDR1 and CDR2: PRHDT and FYEKMQ (reference sequence). This CDR3 has 16 amino acids. Between the trimmed V and J ends, which lost 5 bases and 9 bases, there was a span of 20 bases. The CDR3 region is CASSDRQVLGSSPLHF. CDR3 sequence (DNA): TGTGCCAGCAGCGATCGTCAGGTCCTGGGGAGTTCACCCCTCCACTTT.

This clone has more than one count but fewer than ten. This specimen includes other DNA sequences encoding the same CDR3. The rearrangement links TRBV6-5 to TRBJ2-3; D remains unclear. The CDR3 runs 12 residues. With 5 bases removed from V and 4 bases from J, the gap between germline ends came to 7 bases. Per germline, CDR1 MNHEY and CDR2 SVGAGI. The chain's CDR3 is CASSPNSDTQYF. The DNA for the CDR3 is TGTGCCAGCAGTCCTAACTCAGATACGCAGTATTTT.

The chain links TRBV7-2 to TRBJ1-1; no clear D gene. The CDR3 extends over 14 amino acids. Germline V gives CDR1 SGHTA, CDR2 FQGNSA. Trimming removed 4 bases from V and 8 bases from J, with 17 bases in between. The CDR3 loop reads CASSYYGGQVEAFF. The CDR3 region has the DNA TGTGCCAGCAGCTACTACGGCGGGCAGGTAGAAGCTTTCTTT.